Many counts were recorded for the clone carrying this T cell receptor (beta chain). Its specificity is unknown. This sample was taken from a study of response to subunit inactivated influenza vaccine. Whole-study findings and limits: Few additional T cells are recruited per seasonal influenza vaccination, authors suggested.

One entry per CDR3 protein results from TCRdb running MiXCR on the RT-PCR reads. The sample carries approximately 490,000 distinct CDR3 sequences, more than 7% recorded once. V gave up 6 bases and J gave up 7 bases, with 19 bases separating them. The germline CDR1 and CDR2 sequences are MDHEN and SYDVKM. This CDR3 has 15 amino acids. The material sequenced was PBMCs from blood, taken around 25 months after vaccination. This receptor was taken from a man between 45 and 75 years old who received an inactivated influenza vaccine. V gene TRBV28 combines with J gene TRBJ1-5; TRBD1 is a possible D gene (6 bases). The CDR3 coding sequence is TGTGCCAGCAGCACTGCCGGGACATTAAAGCAGCCCCAGCATTTT. Protein: CASSTAGTLKQPQHF.